Sequencing of this TCR beta chain was carried out in a study of blood T cells in healthy people across ages. Primers used in a second PCR of about 6 to 11 cycles were a sample-barcoded 5' primer and a J-beta primer mix. TCRdb processed the 5' RACE reads anew with MiXCR; each CDR3 protein has one entry. This table holds 1.5 million to 1.8 million distinct CDR3 sequences, 42% found once. The sequenced sample consisted of blood. The clonotype was recovered from a woman aged 18-35 years in good health.

CDR3 protein: CASSVRQGDTQYF. For the CDR3, the DNA is TGTGCCAGCAGTGTCAGACAGGGTGATACGCAGTATTTT. This chain links TRBV25-1 with TRBJ2-3, with 7 bases lining up with TRBD1. This CDR3 region has 13 residues. CDR1 and CDR2 from the germline V gene are MGHDK and SYGVNS. The V segment lost 4 bases and the J segment 6 bases; nucleotides outside the gene matches: 4. Based on the CDR3 plus reference TRBV25-1 and TRBJ2-3, the full variable domain is EADIYQTPRYLVIGTGKKITLECSQTMGHDKMYWYQQDPGMELHLIHYSYGVNSTEKGDLSSESTVSRIRTEHFPLTLESARPSHTSQYLCASSVRQGDTQYFGPGTRLTVL.